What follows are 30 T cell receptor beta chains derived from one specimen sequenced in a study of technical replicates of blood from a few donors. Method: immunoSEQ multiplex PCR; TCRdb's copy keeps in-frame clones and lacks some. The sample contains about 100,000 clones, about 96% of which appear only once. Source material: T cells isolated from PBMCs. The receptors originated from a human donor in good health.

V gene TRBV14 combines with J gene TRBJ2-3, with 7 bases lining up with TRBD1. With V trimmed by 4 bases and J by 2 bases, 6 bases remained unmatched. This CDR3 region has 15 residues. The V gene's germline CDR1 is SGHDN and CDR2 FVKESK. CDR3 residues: CASSRGDSYTDTQYF. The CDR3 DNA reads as TGTGCCAGCAGCCGAGGGGACAGTTACACAGATACGCAGTATTTT.

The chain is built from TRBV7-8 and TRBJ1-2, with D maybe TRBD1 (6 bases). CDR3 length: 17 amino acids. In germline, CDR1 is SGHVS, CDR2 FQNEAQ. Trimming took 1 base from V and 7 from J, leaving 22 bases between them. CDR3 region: CASSLGGQGLAGTGYTF. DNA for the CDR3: TGTGCCAGCAGCTTAGGGGGGCAGGGTCTAGCGGGGACTGGCTACACCTTC. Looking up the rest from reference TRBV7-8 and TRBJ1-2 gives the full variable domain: GAGVSQSPRYKVAKRGQDVALRCDPISGHVSLFWYQQALGQGPEFLTYFQNEAQLDKSGLPSDRFFAERPEGSVSTLKIQRTQQEDSAVYLCASSLGGQGLAGTGYTFGSGTRLTVV.

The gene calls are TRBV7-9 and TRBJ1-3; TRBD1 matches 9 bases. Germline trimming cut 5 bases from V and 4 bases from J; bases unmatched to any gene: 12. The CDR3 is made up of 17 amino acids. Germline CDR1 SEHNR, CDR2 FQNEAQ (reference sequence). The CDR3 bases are TGTGCCAGCAGCGACATCACAGGGGGCTCGGCAGGAAACACCATATATTTT. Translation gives CASSDITGGSAGNTIYF.

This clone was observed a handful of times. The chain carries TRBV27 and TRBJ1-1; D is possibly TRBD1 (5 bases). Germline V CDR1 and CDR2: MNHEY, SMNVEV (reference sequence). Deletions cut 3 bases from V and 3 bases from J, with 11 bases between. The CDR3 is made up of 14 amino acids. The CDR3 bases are TGTGCCAGCAGTTTCACCAGGGATTACACTGAAGCTTTCTTT. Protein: CASSFTRDYTEAFF.

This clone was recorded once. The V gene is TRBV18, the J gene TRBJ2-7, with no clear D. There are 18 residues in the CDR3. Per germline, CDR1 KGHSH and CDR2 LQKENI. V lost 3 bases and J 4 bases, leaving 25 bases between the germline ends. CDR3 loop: CASSPNTLLSGSFYEQYF. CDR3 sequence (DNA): TGTGCCAGCTCACCGAATACGCTCCTATCGGGTTCTTTTTACGAGCAGTACTTC.

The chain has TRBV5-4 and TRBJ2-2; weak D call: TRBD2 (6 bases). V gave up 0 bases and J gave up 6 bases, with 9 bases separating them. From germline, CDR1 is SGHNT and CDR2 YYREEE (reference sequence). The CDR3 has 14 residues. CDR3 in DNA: TGTGCCAGCAGCTTGGGAACTAGCCCCGGGGAGCTGTTTTTT. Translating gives CASSLGTSPGELFF.

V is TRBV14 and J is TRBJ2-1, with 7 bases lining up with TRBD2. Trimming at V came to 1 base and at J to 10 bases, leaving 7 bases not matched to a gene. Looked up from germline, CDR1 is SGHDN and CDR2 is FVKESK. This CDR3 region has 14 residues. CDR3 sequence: CASSQAGGWEEQFF. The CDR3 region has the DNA TGTGCCAGCAGCCAAGCGGGGGGATGGGAGGAGCAGTTCTTC.

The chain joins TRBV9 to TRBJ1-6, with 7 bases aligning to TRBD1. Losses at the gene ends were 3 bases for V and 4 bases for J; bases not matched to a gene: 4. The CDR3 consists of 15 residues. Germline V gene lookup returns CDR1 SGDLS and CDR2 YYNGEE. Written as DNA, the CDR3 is TGTGCCAGCAGCGCCGAACAGGGGTATAATTCACCCCTCCACTTT. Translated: CASSAEQGYNSPLHF.

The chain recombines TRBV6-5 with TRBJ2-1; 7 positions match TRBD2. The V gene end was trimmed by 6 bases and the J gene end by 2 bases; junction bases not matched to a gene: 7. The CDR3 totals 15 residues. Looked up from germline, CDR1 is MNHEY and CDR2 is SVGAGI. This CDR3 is CASRGGTFTYNEQFF. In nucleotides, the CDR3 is TGTGCCAGCAGGGGGGGGACTTTTACCTACAATGAGCAGTTCTTC.

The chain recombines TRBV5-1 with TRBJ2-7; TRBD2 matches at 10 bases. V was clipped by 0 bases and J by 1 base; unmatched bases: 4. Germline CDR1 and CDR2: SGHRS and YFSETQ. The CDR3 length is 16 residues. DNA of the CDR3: TGCGCCAGCAGCTTGGGCGTAGCGGGAGGTTCCTACGAGCAGTACTTC. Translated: CASSLGVAGGSYEQYF. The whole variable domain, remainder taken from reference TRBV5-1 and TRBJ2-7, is KAGVTQTPRYLIKTRGQQVTLSCSPISGHRSVSWYQQTPGQGLQFLFEYFSETQRNKGNFPGRFSGRQFSNSRSEMNVSTLELGDSALYLCASSLGVAGGSYEQYFGPGTRLTVT.

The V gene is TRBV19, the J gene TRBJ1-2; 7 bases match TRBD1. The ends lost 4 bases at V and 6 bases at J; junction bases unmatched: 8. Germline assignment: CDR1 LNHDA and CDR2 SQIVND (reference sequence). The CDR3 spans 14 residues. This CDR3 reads CASSKFETGNGYTF. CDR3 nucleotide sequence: TGTGCCAGTAGTAAATTCGAGACAGGGAATGGCTACACCTTC.

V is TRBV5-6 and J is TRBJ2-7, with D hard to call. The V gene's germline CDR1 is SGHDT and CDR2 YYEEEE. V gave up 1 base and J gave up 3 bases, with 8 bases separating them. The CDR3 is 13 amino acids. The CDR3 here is CASSLKPGYEQYF. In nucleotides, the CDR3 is TGTGCCAGCAGCTTGAAGCCAGGCTACGAGCAGTACTTC.

CDR3 residues: CASSLETGWKSREQYF. The DNA of the CDR3 is TGCGCCAGCAGCTTGGAGACAGGGTGGAAATCGCGGGAGCAGTACTTC. The chain links TRBV5-1 to TRBJ2-7; 7 bases align to TRBD1. J gave up 7 bases and V 0 bases, and 13 bases lay outside the gene matches. Germline V gene data show CDR1 as SGHRS and CDR2 as YFSETQ. This CDR3 region has 16 residues. Full variable domain (outside the CDR3, taken from reference TRBV5-1 and TRBJ2-7): KAGVTQTPRYLIKTRGQQVTLSCSPISGHRSVSWYQQTPGQGLQFLFEYFSETQRNKGNFPGRFSGRQFSNSRSEMNVSTLELGDSALYLCASSLETGWKSREQYFGPGTRLTVT.

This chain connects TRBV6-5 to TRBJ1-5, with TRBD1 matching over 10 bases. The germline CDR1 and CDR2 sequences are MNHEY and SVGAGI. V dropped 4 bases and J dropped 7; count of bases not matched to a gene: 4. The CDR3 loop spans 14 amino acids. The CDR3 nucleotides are TGTGCCAGCAGTTGGGACAGGGGTACGCAGCCCCAGCATTTT. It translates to CASSWDRGTQPQHF.

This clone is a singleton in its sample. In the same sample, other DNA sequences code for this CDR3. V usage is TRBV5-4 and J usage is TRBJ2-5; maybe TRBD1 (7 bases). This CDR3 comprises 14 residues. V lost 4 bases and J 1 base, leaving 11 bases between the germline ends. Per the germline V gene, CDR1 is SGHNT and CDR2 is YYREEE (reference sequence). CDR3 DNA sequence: TGTGCCAGCAGCCCAGGGGGACTCCAAGAGACCCAGTACTTC. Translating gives CASSPGGLQETQYF.

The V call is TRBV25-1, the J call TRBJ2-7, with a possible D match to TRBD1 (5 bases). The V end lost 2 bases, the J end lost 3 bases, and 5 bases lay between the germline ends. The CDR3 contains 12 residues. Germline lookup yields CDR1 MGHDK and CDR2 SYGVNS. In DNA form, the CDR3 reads TGTGCCAGCAGTGAACAGGGCTACGAGCAGTACTTC. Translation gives CASSEQGYEQYF.

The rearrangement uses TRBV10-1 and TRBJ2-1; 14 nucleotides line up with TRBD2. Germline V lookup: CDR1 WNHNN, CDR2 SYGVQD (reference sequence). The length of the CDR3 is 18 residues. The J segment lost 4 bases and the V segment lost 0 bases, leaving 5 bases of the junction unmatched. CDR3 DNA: TGCGCCAGCAGTGAGTCGAGACTAGCGGGAGGGCGTTACAATGAGCAGTTCTTC. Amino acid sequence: CASSESRLAGGRYNEQFF.

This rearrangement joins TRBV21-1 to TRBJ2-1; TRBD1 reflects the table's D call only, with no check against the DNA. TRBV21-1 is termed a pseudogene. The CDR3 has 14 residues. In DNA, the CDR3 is TGTGCCATCAGTACGGGACAGGGTGACAATGAGCAGTTCTTC. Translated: CAISTGQGDNEQFF.

The CDR3 DNA follows: TGTGCCAGCAGCTTAGTAGGGGGCTGGAGCACAGATACGCAGTATTTT. Amino acid sequence: CASSLVGGWSTDTQYF. The chain has TRBV7-2 and TRBJ2-3, with 7 bases matching TRBD1. Germline V gene sequence: CDR1 SGHTA, CDR2 FQGNSA. CDR3 size: 16 residues. The J segment lost 0 bases and the V segment lost 1 base, leaving 4 bases of the junction unmatched. The complete variable domain, with remaining parts taken from reference TRBV7-2 and TRBJ2-3, reads GAGVSQSPSNKVTEKGKDVELRCDPISGHTALYWYRQSLGQGLEFLIYFQGNSAPDKSGLPSDRFSAERTGGSVSTLTIQRTQQEDSAVYLCASSLVGGWSTDTQYFGPGTRLTVL.

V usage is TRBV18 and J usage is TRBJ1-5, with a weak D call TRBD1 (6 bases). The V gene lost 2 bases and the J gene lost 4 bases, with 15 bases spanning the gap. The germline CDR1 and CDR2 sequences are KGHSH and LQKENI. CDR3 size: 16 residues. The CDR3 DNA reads TGTGCCAGCTCACCATACGACAGGATACGGAATCAGCCCCAGCATTTT. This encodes CASSPYDRIRNQPQHF. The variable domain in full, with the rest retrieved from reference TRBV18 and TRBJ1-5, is NAGVMQNPRHLVRRRGQEARLRCSPMKGHSHVYWYRQLPEEGLKFMVYLQKENIIDESGMPKERFSAEFPKEGPSILRIQQVVRGDSAAYFCASSPYDRIRNQPQHFGDGTRLSIL.

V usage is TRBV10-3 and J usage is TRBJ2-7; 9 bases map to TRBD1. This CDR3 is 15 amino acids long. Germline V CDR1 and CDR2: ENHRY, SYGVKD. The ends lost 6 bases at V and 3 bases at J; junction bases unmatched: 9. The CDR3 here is CAIRQQGAGYYEQYF. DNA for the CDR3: TGTGCCATCAGGCAACAGGGGGCCGGATACTACGAGCAGTACTTC.

Here the CDR3 reads CASSLKGETDTQYF. The CDR3 DNA sequence: TGCGCCAGCAGCCTGAAGGGGGAGACAGATACGCAGTATTTT. V and J are TRBV5-1 and TRBJ2-3; maybe TRBD1 (6 bases). This CDR3 spans 14 amino acids. Germline loops: CDR1 SGHRS, CDR2 YFSETQ. Trimming shortened V by 4 bases and J by 3 bases, and 12 bases separated the two germline ends.

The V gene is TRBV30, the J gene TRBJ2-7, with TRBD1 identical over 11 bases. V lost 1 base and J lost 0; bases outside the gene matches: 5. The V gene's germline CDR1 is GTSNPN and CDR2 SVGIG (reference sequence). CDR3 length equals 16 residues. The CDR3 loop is CAWSGIGTGGSYEQYF. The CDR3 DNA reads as TGTGCCTGGAGTGGGATAGGGACAGGGGGCTCCTACGAGCAGTACTTC.

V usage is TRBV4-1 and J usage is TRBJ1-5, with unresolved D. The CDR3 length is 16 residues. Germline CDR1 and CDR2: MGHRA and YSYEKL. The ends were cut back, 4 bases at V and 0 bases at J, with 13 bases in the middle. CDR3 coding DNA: TGCGCCAGCAGCCTCCTGGGAGATCATAGCAATCAGCCCCAGCATTTT. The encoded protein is CASSLLGDHSNQPQHF.

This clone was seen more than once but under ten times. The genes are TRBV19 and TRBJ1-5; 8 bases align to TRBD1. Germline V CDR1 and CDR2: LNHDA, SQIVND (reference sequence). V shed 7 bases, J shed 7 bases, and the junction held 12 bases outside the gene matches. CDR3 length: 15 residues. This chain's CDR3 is CASTLQQGEGQPQHF. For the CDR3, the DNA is TGTGCCAGTACCTTACAACAGGGGGAGGGACAGCCCCAGCATTTT. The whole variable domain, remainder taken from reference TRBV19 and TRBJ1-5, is DGGITQSPKYLFRKEGQNVTLSCEQNLNHDAMYWYRQDPGQGLRLIYYSQIVNDFQKGDIAEGYSVSREKKESFPLTVTSAQKNPTAFYLCASTLQQGEGQPQHFGDGTRLSIL.

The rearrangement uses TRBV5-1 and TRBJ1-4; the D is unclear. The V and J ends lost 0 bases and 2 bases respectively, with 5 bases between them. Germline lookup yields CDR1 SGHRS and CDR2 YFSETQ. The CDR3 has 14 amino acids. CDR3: CASSLAGTNEKLFF. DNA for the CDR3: TGCGCCAGCAGCTTGGCGGGGACTAATGAAAAACTGTTTTTT.

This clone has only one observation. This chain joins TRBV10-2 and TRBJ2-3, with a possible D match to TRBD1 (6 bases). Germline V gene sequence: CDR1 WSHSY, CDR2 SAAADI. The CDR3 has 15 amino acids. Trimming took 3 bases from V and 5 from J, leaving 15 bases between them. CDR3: CASSDQGTYLDTQYF. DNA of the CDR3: TGCGCCAGCAGTGACCAGGGGACCTATTTAGATACGCAGTATTTT.

This CDR3 reads CASSLTGTGGSYEQYF. In DNA form, the CDR3 reads TGTGCCAGCAGCTTAACCGGGACAGGGGGCTCCTACGAGCAGTACTTC. The chain employs TRBV9 and TRBJ2-7; 11 bases are a match to TRBD1. The CDR3 spans 16 residues. Germline V gene sequence: CDR1 SGDLS, CDR2 YYNGEE. V dropped 4 bases and J dropped 0; count of bases not matched to a gene: 6.

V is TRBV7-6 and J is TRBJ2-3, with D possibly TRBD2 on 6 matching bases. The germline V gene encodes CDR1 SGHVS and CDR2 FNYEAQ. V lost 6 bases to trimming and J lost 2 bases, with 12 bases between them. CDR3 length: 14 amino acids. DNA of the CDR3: TGTGCCAGCAGAGGTAGCGGAGACACAGATACGCAGTATTTT. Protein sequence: CASRGSGDTDTQYF.

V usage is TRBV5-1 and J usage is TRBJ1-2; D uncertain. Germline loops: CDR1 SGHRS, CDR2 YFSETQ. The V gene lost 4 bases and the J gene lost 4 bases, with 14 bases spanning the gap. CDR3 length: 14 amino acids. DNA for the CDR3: TGCGCCAGCAGCACGTCCTCTCCTATCTATGGCTACACCTTC. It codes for CASSTSSPIYGYTF.